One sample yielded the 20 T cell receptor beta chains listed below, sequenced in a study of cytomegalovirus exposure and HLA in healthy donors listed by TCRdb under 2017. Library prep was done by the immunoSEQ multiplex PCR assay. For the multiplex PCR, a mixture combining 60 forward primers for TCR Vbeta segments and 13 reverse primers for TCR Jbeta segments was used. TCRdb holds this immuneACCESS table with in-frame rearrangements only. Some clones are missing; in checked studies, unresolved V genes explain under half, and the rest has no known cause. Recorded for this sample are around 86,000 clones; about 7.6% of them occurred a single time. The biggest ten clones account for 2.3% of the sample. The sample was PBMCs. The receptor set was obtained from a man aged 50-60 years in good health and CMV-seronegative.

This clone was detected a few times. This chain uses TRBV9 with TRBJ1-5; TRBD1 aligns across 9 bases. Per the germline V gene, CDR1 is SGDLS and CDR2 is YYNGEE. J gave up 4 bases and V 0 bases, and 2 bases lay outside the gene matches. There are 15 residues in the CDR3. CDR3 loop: CASSVGDRVNQPQHF. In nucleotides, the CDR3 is TGTGCCAGCAGCGTAGGGGACAGGGTTAATCAGCCCCAGCATTTT.

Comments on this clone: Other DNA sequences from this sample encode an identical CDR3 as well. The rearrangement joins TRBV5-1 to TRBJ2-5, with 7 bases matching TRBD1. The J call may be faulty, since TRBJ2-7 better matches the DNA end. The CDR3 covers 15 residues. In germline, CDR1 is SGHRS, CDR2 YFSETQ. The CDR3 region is CASSLGGTDSYEQYF. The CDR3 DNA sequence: TGCGCCAGCAGCTTGGGAGGGACAGACTCCTACGAGCAGTACTTC.

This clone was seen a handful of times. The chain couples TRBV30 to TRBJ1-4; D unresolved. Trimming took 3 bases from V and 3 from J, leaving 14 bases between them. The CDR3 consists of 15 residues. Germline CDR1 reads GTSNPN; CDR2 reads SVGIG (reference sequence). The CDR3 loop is CAWRAQVTANEKLFF. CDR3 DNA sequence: TGTGCCTGGAGGGCTCAGGTAACGGCTAATGAAAAACTGTTTTTT.

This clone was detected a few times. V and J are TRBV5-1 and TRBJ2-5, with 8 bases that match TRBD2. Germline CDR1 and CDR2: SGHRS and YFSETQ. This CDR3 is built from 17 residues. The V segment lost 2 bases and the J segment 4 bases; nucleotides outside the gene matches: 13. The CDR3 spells CASSFPGLGPTRETQYF. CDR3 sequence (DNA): TGCGCCAGCAGCTTCCCGGGACTAGGACCGACAAGAGAGACCCAGTACTTC.

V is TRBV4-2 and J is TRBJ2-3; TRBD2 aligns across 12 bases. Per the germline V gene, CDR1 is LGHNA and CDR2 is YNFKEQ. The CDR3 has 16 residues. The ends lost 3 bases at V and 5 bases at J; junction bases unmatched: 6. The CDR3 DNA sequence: TGTGCCAGCAGCCACTCTAGCGGGGGGGACGTAGATACGCAGTATTTT. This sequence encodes CASSHSSGGDVDTQYF.

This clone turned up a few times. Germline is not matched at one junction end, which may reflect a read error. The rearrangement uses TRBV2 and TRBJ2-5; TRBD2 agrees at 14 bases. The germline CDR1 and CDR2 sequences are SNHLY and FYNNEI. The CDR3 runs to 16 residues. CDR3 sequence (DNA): TGTGCCAGCAGAGAAGGACTAGCGGGAGGCGGGGAGACCCAGTACTTC. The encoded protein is CASREGLAGGGETQYF.

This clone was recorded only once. The DNA for the CDR3 is TGTGCCAGTAGTAGACAGGGATGGGAAAAACTGTTTTTT. Residues: CASSRQGWEKLFF. V is TRBV19 and J is TRBJ1-4; 7 bases match TRBD1. Germline values: CDR1 LNHDA, CDR2 SQIVND (reference sequence). The CDR3 consists of 13 residues. V trimming: 4 bases; J trimming: 8 bases; junction bases outside the gene matches: 4.

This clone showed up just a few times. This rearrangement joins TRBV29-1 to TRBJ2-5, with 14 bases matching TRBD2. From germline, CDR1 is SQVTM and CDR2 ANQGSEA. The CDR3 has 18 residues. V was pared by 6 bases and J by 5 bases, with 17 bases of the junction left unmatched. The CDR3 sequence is CSVAGVQRLAGGLETQYF. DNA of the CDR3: TGCAGCGTCGCGGGGGTCCAGAGACTAGCGGGAGGGCTGGAGACCCAGTACTTC.

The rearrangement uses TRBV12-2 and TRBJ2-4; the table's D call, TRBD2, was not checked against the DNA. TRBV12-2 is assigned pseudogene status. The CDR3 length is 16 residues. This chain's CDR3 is CASRLARGLAKNIQYF. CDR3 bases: TGTGCAAGTCGCTTAGCCCGAGGGTTAGCCAAAAACATTCAGTACTTC.

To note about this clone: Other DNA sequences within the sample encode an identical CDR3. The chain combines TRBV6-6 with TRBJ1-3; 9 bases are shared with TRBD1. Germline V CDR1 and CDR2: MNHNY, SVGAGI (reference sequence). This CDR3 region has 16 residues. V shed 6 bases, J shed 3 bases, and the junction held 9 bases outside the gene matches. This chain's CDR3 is CASSPGGQGLGNTIYF. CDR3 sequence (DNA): TGTGCCAGCAGCCCGGGGGGACAGGGCCTTGGAAACACCATATATTTT.

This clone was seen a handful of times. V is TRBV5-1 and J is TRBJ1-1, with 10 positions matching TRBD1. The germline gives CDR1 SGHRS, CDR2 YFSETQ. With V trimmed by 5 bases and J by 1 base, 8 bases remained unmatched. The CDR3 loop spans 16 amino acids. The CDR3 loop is CASSYWGQGRNTEAFF. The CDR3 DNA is TGCGCCAGCAGTTATTGGGGACAGGGGCGGAACACTGAAGCTTTCTTT. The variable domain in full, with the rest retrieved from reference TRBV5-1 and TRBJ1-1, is KAGVTQTPRYLIKTRGQQVTLSCSPISGHRSVSWYQQTPGQGLQFLFEYFSETQRNKGNFPGRFSGRQFSNSRSEMNVSTLELGDSALYLCASSYWGQGRNTEAFFGQGTRLTVV.

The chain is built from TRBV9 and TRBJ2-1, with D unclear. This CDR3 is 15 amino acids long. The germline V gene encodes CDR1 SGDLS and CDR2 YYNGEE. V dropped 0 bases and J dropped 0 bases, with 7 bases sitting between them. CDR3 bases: TGTGCCAGCAGCGTAGAGGAGAGCTCCTACAATGAGCAGTTCTTC. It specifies CASSVEESSYNEQFF.

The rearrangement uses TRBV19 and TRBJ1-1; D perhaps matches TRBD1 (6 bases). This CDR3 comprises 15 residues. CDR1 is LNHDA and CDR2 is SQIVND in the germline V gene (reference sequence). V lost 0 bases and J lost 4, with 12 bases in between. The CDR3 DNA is TGTGCCAGTAGTATAGAGCGGACAGCCCCCACTGAAGCTTTCTTT. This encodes CASSIERTAPTEAFF. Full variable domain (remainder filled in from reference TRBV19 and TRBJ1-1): DGGITQSPKYLFRKEGQNVTLSCEQNLNHDAMYWYRQDPGQGLRLIYYSQIVNDFQKGDIAEGYSVSREKKESFPLTVTSAQKNPTAFYLCASSIERTAPTEAFFGQGTRLTVV.

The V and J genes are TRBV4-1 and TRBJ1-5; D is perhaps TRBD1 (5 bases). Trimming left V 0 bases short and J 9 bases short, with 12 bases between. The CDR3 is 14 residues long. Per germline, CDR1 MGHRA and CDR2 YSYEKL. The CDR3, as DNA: TGCGCCAGCAGCCAAGATACGGCCGGGGGGCCCCAGCATTTT. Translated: CASSQDTAGGPQHF.

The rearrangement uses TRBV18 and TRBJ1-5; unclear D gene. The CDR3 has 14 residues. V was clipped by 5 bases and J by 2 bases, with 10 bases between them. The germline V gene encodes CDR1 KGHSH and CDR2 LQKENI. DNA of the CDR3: TGTGCCAGCTCAAGGAGGGAGGGCAATCAGCCCCAGCATTTT. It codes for CASSRREGNQPQHF.

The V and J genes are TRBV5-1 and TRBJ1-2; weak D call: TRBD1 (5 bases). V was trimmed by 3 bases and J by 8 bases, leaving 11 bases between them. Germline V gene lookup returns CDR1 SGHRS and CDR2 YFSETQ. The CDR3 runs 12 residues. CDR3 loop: CASSSPGFGYTF. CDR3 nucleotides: TGCGCCAGCAGCTCGCCAGGGTTCGGCTACACCTTC.

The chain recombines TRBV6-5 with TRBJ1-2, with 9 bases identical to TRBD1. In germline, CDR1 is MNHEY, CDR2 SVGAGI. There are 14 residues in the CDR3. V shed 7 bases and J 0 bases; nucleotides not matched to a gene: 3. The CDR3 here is CASKGTGTNYGYTF. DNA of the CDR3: TGTGCCAGCAAGGGGACAGGGACTAACTATGGCTACACCTTC.

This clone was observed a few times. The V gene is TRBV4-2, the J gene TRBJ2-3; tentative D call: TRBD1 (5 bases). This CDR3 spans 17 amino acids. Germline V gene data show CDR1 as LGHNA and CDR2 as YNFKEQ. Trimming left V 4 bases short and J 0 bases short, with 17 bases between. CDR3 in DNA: TGTGCCAGCAGCCCAGAGGCAGGGCTTTGGAGCACAGATACGCAGTATTTT. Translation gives CASSPEAGLWSTDTQYF.

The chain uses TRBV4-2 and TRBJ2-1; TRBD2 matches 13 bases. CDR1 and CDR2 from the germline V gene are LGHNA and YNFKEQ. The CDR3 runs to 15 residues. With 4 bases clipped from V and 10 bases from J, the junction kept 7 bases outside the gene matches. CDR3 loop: CASSPGGLAGSEQFF. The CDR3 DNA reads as TGTGCCAGCAGCCCAGGGGGACTAGCGGGGAGCGAGCAGTTCTTC.

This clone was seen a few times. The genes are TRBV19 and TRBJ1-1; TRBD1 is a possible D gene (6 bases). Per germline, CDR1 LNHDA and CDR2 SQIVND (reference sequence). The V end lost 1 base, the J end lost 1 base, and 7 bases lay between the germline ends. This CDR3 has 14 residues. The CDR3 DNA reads TGTGCCAGTAGTATAGTAGGGGGGAACACTGAAGCTTTCTTT. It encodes CASSIVGGNTEAFF.